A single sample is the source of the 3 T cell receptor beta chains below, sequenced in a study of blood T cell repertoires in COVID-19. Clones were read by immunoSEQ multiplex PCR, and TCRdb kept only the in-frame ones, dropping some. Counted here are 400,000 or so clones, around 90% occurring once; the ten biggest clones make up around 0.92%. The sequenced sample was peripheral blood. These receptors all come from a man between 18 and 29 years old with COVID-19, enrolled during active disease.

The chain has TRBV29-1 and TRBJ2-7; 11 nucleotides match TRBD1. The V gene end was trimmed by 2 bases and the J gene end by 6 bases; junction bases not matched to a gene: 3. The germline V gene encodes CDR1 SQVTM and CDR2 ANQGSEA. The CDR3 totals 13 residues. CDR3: CSVERDRGFEQYF. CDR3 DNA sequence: TGCAGCGTTGAAAGGGACAGGGGGTTCGAGCAGTACTTC.

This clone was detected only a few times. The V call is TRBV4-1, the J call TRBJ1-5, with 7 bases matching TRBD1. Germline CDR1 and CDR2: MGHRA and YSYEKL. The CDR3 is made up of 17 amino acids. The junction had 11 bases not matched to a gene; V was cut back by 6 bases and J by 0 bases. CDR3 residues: CASRETGALYSNQPQHF. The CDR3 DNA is TGCGCCAGCAGGGAAACAGGGGCCCTATATAGCAATCAGCCCCAGCATTTT.

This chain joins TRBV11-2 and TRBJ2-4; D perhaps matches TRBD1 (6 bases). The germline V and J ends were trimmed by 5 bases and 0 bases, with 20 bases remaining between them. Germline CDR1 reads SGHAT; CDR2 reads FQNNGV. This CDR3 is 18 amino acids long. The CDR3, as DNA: TGTGCCAGCAGCCCCGCCCCGGACAGCGAAAAAGCCAAAAACATTCAGTACTTC. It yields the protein CASSPAPDSEKAKNIQYF.